Listed below are T cell receptor beta chains from one sample, sequenced in a study of read filtering for tumor transcriptome and immune sequencing. From the reads, TCRdb called clonotypes with MiXCR, one entry per CDR3 protein. The sample yields more than 55,000 distinct CDR3 sequences, 20% to 25% seen once. The source material was a population of CD138-negative cells sorted from bone marrow. The receptor set was obtained from a donor aged 40 or over with multiple myeloma. Both conserved end residues are part of each CDR3. A D gene is named only where the DNA matches it firmly. The size of a clone is reported for some rows only, either as once, few or many, or as a class for expanded clones.

v_gene	d_gene	j_gene	abundance	CDR3nt	CDR3aa
TRBV28	TRBD1	TRBJ2-7	few	TGTGCCACGCAGAGACAGGGGGCTCGAGAGCAGTACTTC	CATQRQGAREQYF
TRBV5-1	TRBD2	TRBJ2-1	many	TGCGCCAGCAGCTCTGGACTAGCGGGGCCCAGGGATGAGCAGTTCTTC	CASSSGLAGPRDEQFF
TRBV11-3	NA	TRBJ2-7	few	TGTGCCAGCAGCGAAGGGACCACGGGGGAGCAGTACTTC	CASSEGTTGEQYF
TRBV6-5	TRBD1	TRBJ1-5	many	TGTGCCAGCAGAGACCTTGGCAGGGGGCATCAGCCCCAGCATTTT	CASRDLGRGHQPQHF
TRBV5-1	TRBD2	TRBJ2-1	few	TGCGCCAGCAGCGGTGCGGGAGCCTACAATGAGCAGTTCTTC	CASSGAGAYNEQFF
TRBV29-1	NA	TRBJ2-1	once	TGCAGCCCCAGGACAGATTCTCACAATGGGCAGTTCTTC	CSPRTDSHNGQFF
TRBV20-1	TRBD1	TRBJ1-5	many	TGCAGTGCCAGGACAGGGAACAATCAGCCCCAGCATTTT	CSARTGNNQPQHF
TRBV10-3	NA	TRBJ2-5	few	TGTGCCATCAGTGACACGAAAGAGACCCAGTACTTC	CAISDTKETQYF
TRBV7-6	NA	TRBJ2-1	many	TGTGCCAGCAGCTCACCCGCAGGGGAATCTTCCTACAATGAGCAGTTCTTC	CASSSPAGESSYNEQFF
TRBV3-1	TRBD1	TRBJ2-2	NA	TGTGCCAGCAGCCAAGGAGGACAGGGGGCCGGGGAGCTGCTTTTT	CASSQGGQGAGELLF
TRBV9	TRBD1	TRBJ2-7	NA	TGTGCCAGCAGCGCCGGGACAGGGTTCGTCGAGCAGTACTTC	CASSAGTGFVEQYF
TRBV29-1	NA	TRBJ2-5	few	TGCAGCGCCGAGAACCGGCTCCAAGAGACCCAGTACTTC	CSAENRLQETQYF
TRBV2	NA	TRBJ1-4	many	TGTGCCAGCAGTGAGGGGCAGACAACTAATGAAAAACTGTTTTTT	CASSEGQTTNEKLFF
TRBV24-1	NA	TRBJ2-7	many	TGTGCCACCAGTGATGAAGCAACAGGGCACTACGAGCAGTACTTC	CATSDEATGHYEQYF
TRBV7-8	NA	TRBJ2-5	few	TGTGCCAGCAGCTTAGGGCCTCTAACCCAGTACTTC	CASSLGPLTQYF
TRBV20-1	TRBD2	TRBJ2-3	many	TGCAGTGCTAGGTCGAGCGGGAGCCATAAGACGCAGTATTTT	CSARSSGSHKTQYF
TRBV14	NA	TRBJ2-7	medium-sized	TGTGCCAGCAGCCGATATCTCAATATCGAGCAGTACTTC	CASSRYLNIEQYF
TRBV7-8	NA	TRBJ2-1	many	TGTGCCAGCAGGCGCCTTCAGGGGCGCGGTGAGCAGTTCTTC	CASRRLQGRGEQFF
TRBV9	NA	TRBJ2-2	many	TGTGCCAGCAGCGGGGGGTCGGGGGCCGGGGAGCTGTTTTTT	CASSGGSGAGELFF
TRBV4-2	NA	TRBJ2-3	many	TGTGCCAGCAGCCAAGTGTTGCTAGATACGCAGTATTTT	CASSQVLLDTQYF
TRBV6-1	NA	TRBJ1-1	many	TGTGCCAGCAGTGAAGGCCTAGTGGGAGCTGAAGCTTTCTTT	CASSEGLVGAEAFF
TRBV20-1	NA	TRBJ2-7	many	TGCAGTGCTAGAGATAGGTTACGGCGGTATAGCTCCTACGAGCAGTACTTC	CSARDRLRRYSSYEQYF
TRBV7-9	NA	TRBJ1-1	NA	TGTGCCAGCACACTCTCCGGGAACACTGAAGCTTTCTTT	CASTLSGNTEAFF
TRBV10-3	NA	TRBJ2-5	many	TGTGCCATCAGCCGCACAGGGGACGGGGGAGAGACCCAGTACTTC	CAISRTGDGGETQYF
TRBV5-1	NA	TRBJ1-1	NA	TGCGCCAGCAGCTCCCAAAGAGGGGGGCGAAGTTCAGTAACTGAAGCTTTCTTT	CASSSQRGGRSSVTEAFF
TRBV7-3	NA	TRBJ1-3	few	TGTGCCAGCAGCTCCAACCCTGGAAACACCATATATTTT	CASSSNPGNTIYF
TRBV6-5	NA	TRBJ1-2	few	TGTGCCAGCAGTTACGCCGGGAGTTCCTATGGCTACACCTTC	CASSYAGSSYGYTF
TRBV11-2	TRBD2	TRBJ2-7	many	TGTGCCAGCAGCTTAGATCCTAGCGGATCCTACGAGCAGTACTTC	CASSLDPSGSYEQYF
TRBV6-4	TRBD2	TRBJ2-3	few	TGTGCCAGCAGTGACTCGACTAGCGGGGGGCCCGATACGCAGTATTTT	CASSDSTSGGPDTQYF
TRBV2	TRBD1	TRBJ2-7	few	TGTGCCAGCCAACGCCCGGGACAGGGGGCCCACGAGCAGTACTTC	CASQRPGQGAHEQYF
TRBV20-1	NA	TRBJ2-5	NA	TGCAGTGTTAGTCCCATTCTTACTGGGGGCAGCGTGAAGGAGACCCAGTACTTC	CSVSPILTGGSVKETQYF
TRBV29-1	NA	TRBJ2-1	once	TGCAGCGTTGTTTCGGTCAATGAGCAGTTCTTC	CSVVSVNEQFF
TRBV29-1	TRBD1	TRBJ2-7	many	TGCAGCGCTTGTCGGGACAGTAACTCCTACGAGCAGTACTTC	CSACRDSNSYEQYF
TRBV11-2	NA	TRBJ2-5	many	TGTGCCAGCAGCTTCGACCCGGGACGCCCCTGGACCCAGTACTTC	CASSFDPGRPWTQYF
TRBV6-2/TRBV6-3	TRBD2	TRBJ2-2	NA	TGTGCCAGCGCATCTCTAGCGGGAGGATCAACCGGGGAGCTGTTTTTT	CASASLAGGSTGELFF
TRBV3-1	NA	TRBJ2-7	many	TGTGCCAGCAGCCAAGTCCAGCTCTCCTACGAGCAGTACTTC	CASSQVQLSYEQYF
TRBV28	NA	TRBJ2-5	many	TGTGCCAGCAGTTTTTCAGCGAGTCAAAAAGGAACCCAGTACTTC	CASSFSASQKGTQYF
TRBV7-8	TRBD1	TRBJ1-1	many	TGTGCCAGCAGCCGACATGGACAGGGTGTGAACACTGAAGCTTTCTTT	CASSRHGQGVNTEAFF
TRBV2	NA	TRBJ2-7	NA	TGTGCCAGCAGTGAAATGCAGGACTACGAGCAGTACTTC	CASSEMQDYEQYF
TRBV3-1	TRBD2	TRBJ2-5	many	TGTGCCAGCAGCCAAGTAGGGGTAGCGGGGGGGCCTGGAAAGACCCAGTACTTC	CASSQVGVAGGPGKTQYF
TRBV10-2	NA	TRBJ2-7	medium-sized	TGCGCCAGCAGGGACGACTCCTACGAGCAGTACTTC	CASRDDSYEQYF
TRBV20-1	NA	TRBJ1-4	many	TGCAGTGCTAGAGATCTGCCCGAAAAACTGTTTTTT	CSARDLPEKLFF
TRBV4-1	TRBD1	TRBJ1-4	many	TGCGCCAGCAGCCGGACCCCGACAGGGACAAGTGAAAAACTGTTTTTT	CASSRTPTGTSEKLFF
TRBV15	NA	TRBJ2-2	few	TGTGCCACCAGCAGTGACCCCGGGGGCACCGGGGAGCTGTTTTTT	CATSSDPGGTGELFF
TRBV2	NA	TRBJ2-1	many	TGTGCCAGCAGCCCGGCCGGTTACAATGAGCAGTTCTTC	CASSPAGYNEQFF
TRBV20-1	NA	TRBJ1-1	many	TGCAGTGCTAGAGATTTATCCATACCAGAAGCTTTCTTT	CSARDLSIPEAFF
TRBV7-3	NA	TRBJ2-6	many	TGTGCCAGCAGCTTAAGTTCAGTTGCTGGGGCCAACGTCCTGACTTTC	CASSLSSVAGANVLTF
TRBV29-1	NA	TRBJ2-7	NA	TGCAGCGTTAGGGGGGGGGAGATCTACGAGCAGTACTTC	CSVRGGEIYEQYF
TRBV28	NA	TRBJ2-5	many	TGTGCCAGCAGTTCCAAAGGCTACTTACTCCAAGAGACCCAGTACTTC	CASSSKGYLLQETQYF
TRBV27	TRBD1	TRBJ1-5	few	TGTGCCAGCAGCGGGACAGGCAATCAGCCCCAGCATTTT	CASSGTGNQPQHF
TRBV20-1	NA	TRBJ1-1	few	TGCAGTGCTAGAGATACGATTAAGTACACTGAAGCTTTCTTT	CSARDTIKYTEAFF
TRBV20-1	TRBD1	TRBJ2-7	many	TGCAGTGCTAGAGGTCCTCCGGGACAGGCCTACGAGCAGTACTTC	CSARGPPGQAYEQYF
TRBV4-1	TRBD2	TRBJ2-5	NA	TGCGCCAGCAGCCAAGATCTGGGACTAGCGGGGGCTTTAGAGACCCAGTACTTC	CASSQDLGLAGALETQYF
TRBV28	NA	TRBJ2-3	many	TGTGCCAGCAGTTTCTCCGAAGGCGGTCAGCCCCAGTATTTT	CASSFSEGGQPQYF
TRBV2	TRBD2	TRBJ2-5	many	TGTGCCAGCGTTCGGGAGGCAATCCAAGAGACCCAGTACTTC	CASVREAIQETQYF